Listed below are T cell receptor beta chains from one sample, sequenced in a study of T cell responses to AZD1222 COVID-19 vaccine. Profiling relied on immunoSEQ multiplex PCR, and the TCRdb table lists in-frame clones only, not all of them. The table has about 170,000 clones, 85% to 95% seen once. The material was peripheral blood, obtained on day 0 of AZD1222 vaccination. The receptors come from an adult in good health. The CDR3 runs from the conserved cysteine through the conserved F or W. Fields, in order: J gene, V gene, clone size, D gene, CDR3 DNA, CDR3 protein. The D gene is left open where the match is weak. Rows may omit the clone size; those that give it use once, few, many or a size class.

J: TRBJ1-4
V: TRBV7-9
size: .
D: .
DNA: TGTGCCAGCAGCCCATACAGGGATAGTGAAAAACTGTTTTTT
CDR3: CASSPYRDSEKLFF

J: TRBJ1-1
V: TRBV11-2
size: .
D: TRBD1
DNA: TGTGCCAGCAGCTTAGCGGGACAGGATACTGAAGCTTTCTTT
CDR3: CASSLAGQDTEAFF

J: TRBJ1-6
V: TRBV9
size: .
D: .
DNA: TGTGCCAGCAGCTCCCAATCCTCAAGTAATTCACCCCTCCACTTT
CDR3: CASSSQSSSNSPLHF

J: TRBJ1-5
V: TRBV28
size: .
D: .
DNA: TGTGCCAGCAGTTTCCCTGGGAGCAATCAGCCCCAGCATTTT
CDR3: CASSFPGSNQPQHF

J: TRBJ2-1
V: TRBV27
size: .
D: TRBD1
DNA: TGTGCCAGCAGTTTTGGGACAGCATACAATGAGCAGTTCTTC
CDR3: CASSFGTAYNEQFF

J: TRBJ1-3
V: TRBV10-3
size: .
D: TRBD1
DNA: TGTGCCATCAGAACAGGGGACTCTGGAAACACCATATATTTT
CDR3: CAIRTGDSGNTIYF

J: TRBJ2-1
V: TRBV5-1
size: .
D: TRBD2
DNA: TGCGCCAGCAGCTCCTCTGGGACTAGCGGGGGCCTTGGGTCCTACAATGAGCAGTTCTTC
CDR3: CASSSSGTSGGLGSYNEQFF

J: TRBJ1-1
V: TRBV11-2
size: few
D: .
DNA: TGTGCCAGCAGCCGGGGGGCCCGAGGAGCTTTCTTT
CDR3: CASSRGARGAFF

J: TRBJ1-4
V: TRBV7-9
size: .
D: TRBD1
DNA: TGTGCCAGCAGCCCTACTCCAGGGGGCGGGAATGAAAAACTGTTTTTT
CDR3: CASSPTPGGGNEKLFF

J: TRBJ2-1
V: TRBV6-1
size: few
D: TRBD1
DNA: TGTGCCAGCAGTGAAGATGGGACAGGACCGTTCTTC
CDR3: CASSEDGTGPFF

J: TRBJ1-2
V: TRBV6-5
size: .
D: .
DNA: TGTGCCAGCACCGACTTACAGGGCCACGGCTACACCTTC
CDR3: CASTDLQGHGYTF

J: TRBJ2-1
V: TRBV5-1
size: .
D: .
DNA: TGCGCCAGCAGCTTGGGGGTTGGGGTCAATGAGCAGTTCTTC
CDR3: CASSLGVGVNEQFF

J: TRBJ2-2
V: TRBV6-4
size: .
D: TRBD1
DNA: TGTGCCAGCAGTGGACAGGGGCAGAACACCGGGGAGCTGTTTTTT
CDR3: CASSGQGQNTGELFF

J: TRBJ1-6
V: TRBV6-5
size: .
D: TRBD1
DNA: TGTGCCAGCGGAAGGGGAGGGGGCGTTAATCCCCTCCACTTT
CDR3: CASGRGGGVNPLHF

J: TRBJ2-7
V: TRBV6-5
size: .
D: TRBD2
DNA: TGTGCCAGCAGCGGGACTAGCGATTCCCGACGGTACTTC
CDR3: CASSGTSDSRRYF

J: TRBJ1-2
V: TRBV7-9
size: .
D: .
DNA: TGTGCCAGCAGCCTTGGGGAGGTCTATGGCTACACCTTC
CDR3: CASSLGEVYGYTF

J: TRBJ1-3
V: TRBV5-1
size: .
D: TRBD1
DNA: TGCGCCAGCAGTACCACAGGGGACGGAAACACCATATATTTT
CDR3: CASSTTGDGNTIYF